This T cell receptor beta chain was documented in a study of blood T cell repertoires in COVID-19. Cohorts were determined from participant-reported clinical history. Between the trimmed V and J ends, which lost 4 bases and 5 bases, there was a span of 14 bases. The V gene's germline CDR1 is LGHNA and CDR2 YNFKEQ. The CDR3 is made up of 14 amino acids. The repertoire was sequenced with immunoSEQ multiplex PCR; TCRdb's copy has only in-frame clones and lacks some. The sample has 160,000 or so clones, roughly 90% seen once. Sequenced sample: PBMCs or T cells enriched from blood (not recorded which). The TCR sequence derives from a human donor with acute COVID-19. The donor label of this sample is uncertain. The chain carries TRBV4-2 and TRBJ1-1; D uncertain. The CDR3 region has the DNA TGTGCCAGCAGCCGAGATGGAGGGTCAACTGAAGCTTTCTTT. Residues: CASSRDGGSTEAFF.